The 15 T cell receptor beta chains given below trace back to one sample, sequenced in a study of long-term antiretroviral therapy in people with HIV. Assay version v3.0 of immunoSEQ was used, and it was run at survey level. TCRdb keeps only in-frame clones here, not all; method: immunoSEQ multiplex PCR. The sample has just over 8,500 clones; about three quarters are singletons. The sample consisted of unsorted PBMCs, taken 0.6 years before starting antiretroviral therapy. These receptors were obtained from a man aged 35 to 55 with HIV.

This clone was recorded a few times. CDR3 sequence: CASSQSVGGGSGYTF. The CDR3 DNA sequence: TGTGCCAGCAGCCAATCGGTCGGGGGAGGCAGTGGCTACACCTTC. V gene TRBV16 combines with J gene TRBJ1-2, with D tentatively TRBD1 (5 bases). This CDR3 is 15 amino acids long. The germline V gene has CDR1 KGHSY and CDR2 FQNENV. V lost 0 bases, J lost 7 bases, and 15 bases lay in between.

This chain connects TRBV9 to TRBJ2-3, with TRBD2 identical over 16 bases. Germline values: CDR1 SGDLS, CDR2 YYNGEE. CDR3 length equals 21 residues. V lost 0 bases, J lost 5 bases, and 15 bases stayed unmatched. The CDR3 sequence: CASSVEHGTSGGGAGRDTQYF. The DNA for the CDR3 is TGTGCCAGCAGCGTAGAACACGGGACTAGCGGGGGGGGTGCGGGAAGAGATACGCAGTATTTT.

Written as DNA, the CDR3 is TGTGCCAGCAGCTCCCTAGGAGCTGGGGGGTCCACAGATACGCAGTATTTT. Translated: CASSSLGAGGSTDTQYF. This chain connects TRBV13 to TRBJ2-3; a weak D match, TRBD2 (6 bases). The germline V gene has CDR1 PRHDT and CDR2 FYEKMQ (reference sequence). The CDR3 has 17 amino acids. Trimming stripped 4 bases from V and 2 bases from J, with 19 bases between.

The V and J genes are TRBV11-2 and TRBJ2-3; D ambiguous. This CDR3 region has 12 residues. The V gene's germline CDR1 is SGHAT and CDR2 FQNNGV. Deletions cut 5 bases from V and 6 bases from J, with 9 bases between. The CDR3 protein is CASSPRWDTQYF. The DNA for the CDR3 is TGTGCCAGCAGCCCTAGGTGGGATACGCAGTATTTT.

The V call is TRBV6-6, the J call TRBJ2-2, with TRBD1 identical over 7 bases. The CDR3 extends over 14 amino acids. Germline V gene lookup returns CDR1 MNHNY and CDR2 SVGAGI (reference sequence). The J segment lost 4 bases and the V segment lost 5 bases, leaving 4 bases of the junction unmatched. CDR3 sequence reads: CASSRQGPTGELFF. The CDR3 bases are TGTGCCAGCAGTCGACAGGGTCCCACCGGGGAGCTGTTTTTT.

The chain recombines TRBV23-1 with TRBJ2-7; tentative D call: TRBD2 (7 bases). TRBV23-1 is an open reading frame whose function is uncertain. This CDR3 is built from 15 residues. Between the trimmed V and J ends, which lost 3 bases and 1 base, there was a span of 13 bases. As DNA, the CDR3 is TGCGCCAGCAGTCACGGGGGGCAGGAGTCCTACGAGCAGTACTTC. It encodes CASSHGGQESYEQYF.

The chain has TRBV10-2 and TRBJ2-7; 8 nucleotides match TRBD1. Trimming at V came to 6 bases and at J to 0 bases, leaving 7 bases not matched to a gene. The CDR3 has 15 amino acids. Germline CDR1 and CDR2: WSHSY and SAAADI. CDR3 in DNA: TGCGCCAGCAGGGCCGGACAGGGAGACTCCTACGAGCAGTACTTC. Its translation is CASRAGQGDSYEQYF.

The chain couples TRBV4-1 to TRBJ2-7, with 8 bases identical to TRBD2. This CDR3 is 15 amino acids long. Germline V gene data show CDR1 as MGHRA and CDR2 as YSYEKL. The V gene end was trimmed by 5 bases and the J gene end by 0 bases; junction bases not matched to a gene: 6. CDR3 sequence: CASSYPGTSSYEQYF. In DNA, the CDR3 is TGCGCCAGCAGCTATCCCGGGACTAGCTCCTACGAGCAGTACTTC.

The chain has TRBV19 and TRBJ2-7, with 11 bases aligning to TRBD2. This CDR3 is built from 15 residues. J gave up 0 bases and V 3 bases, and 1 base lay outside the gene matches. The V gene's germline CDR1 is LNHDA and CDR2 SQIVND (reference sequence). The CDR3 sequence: CASSMGTSGSYEQYF. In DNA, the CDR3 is TGTGCCAGTAGTATGGGGACTAGCGGCTCCTACGAGCAGTACTTC.

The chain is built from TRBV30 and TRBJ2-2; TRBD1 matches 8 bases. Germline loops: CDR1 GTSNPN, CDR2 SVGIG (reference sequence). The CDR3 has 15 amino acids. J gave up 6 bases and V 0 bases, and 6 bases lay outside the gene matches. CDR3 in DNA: TGTGCCTGGAGTGTTTTGCAGGGGGCGTCCGGGGAGCTGTTTTTT. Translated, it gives CAWSVLQGASGELFF. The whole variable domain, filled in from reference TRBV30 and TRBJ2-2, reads SQTIHQWPATLVQPVGSPLSLECTVEGTSNPNLYWYRQAAGRGLQLLFYSVGIGQISSEVPQNLSASRPQDRQFILSSKKLLLSDSGFYLCAWSVLQGASGELFFGEGSRLTVL.

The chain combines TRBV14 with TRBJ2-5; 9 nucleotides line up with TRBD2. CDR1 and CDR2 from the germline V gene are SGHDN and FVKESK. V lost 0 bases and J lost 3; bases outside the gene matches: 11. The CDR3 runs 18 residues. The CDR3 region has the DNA TGTGCCAGCAGCCAAGAAACGGGACTAGCTAGTTTAAAAGAGACCCAGTACTTC. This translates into CASSQETGLASLKETQYF.

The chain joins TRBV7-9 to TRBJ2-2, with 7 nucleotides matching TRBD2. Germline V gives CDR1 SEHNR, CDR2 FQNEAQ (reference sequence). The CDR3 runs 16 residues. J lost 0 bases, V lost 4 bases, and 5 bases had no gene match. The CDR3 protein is CASSSTLAANTGELFF. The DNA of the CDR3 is TGTGCCAGCAGCTCTACCCTAGCGGCGAACACCGGGGAGCTGTTTTTT.

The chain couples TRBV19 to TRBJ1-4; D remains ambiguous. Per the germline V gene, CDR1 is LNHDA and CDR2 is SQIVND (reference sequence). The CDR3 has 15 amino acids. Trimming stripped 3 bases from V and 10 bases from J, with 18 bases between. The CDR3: CASSIGSAGEGKLFF. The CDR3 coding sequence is TGTGCCAGTAGTATCGGCAGTGCCGGGGAGGGAAAACTGTTTTTT.

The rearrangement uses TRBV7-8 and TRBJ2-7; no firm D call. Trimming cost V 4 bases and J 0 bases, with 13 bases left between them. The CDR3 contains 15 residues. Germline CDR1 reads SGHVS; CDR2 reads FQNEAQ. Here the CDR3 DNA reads TGTGCCAGCAGCTGGGAACGGACCGTCTCCTACGAGCAGTACTTC. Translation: CASSWERTVSYEQYF.

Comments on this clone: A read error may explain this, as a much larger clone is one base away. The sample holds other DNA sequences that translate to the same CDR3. The CDR3 is CASSIRQGVYEQYF. The CDR3 coding sequence is TGTGCCAGTAGTATCCGACAGGGGGTCTATGAGCAGTACTTC. The chain joins TRBV19 to TRBJ2-7; 9 bases line up with TRBD1. The CDR3 has 14 residues. After removal of 3 bases from V and 7 bases from J, the junction contained 7 bases not matched to a gene. CDR1 is LNHDA, CDR2 SQIVND, per germline (reference sequence).